These 25 T cell receptor beta chains were sequenced from one sample in a study of T cell responses to AZD1222 COVID-19 vaccine. The protocol was immunoSEQ multiplex PCR, while the TCRdb copy is restricted to in-frame clones and leaves out a portion. The sample records about 49,000 clones, under 85% being singletons. The sequences come from peripheral blood, collected on day 0 of MenACWY control vaccination. The receptors shown here come from an adult in good health.

This chain joins TRBV29-1 and TRBJ2-4; 7 nucleotides line up with TRBD1. Germline loops: CDR1 SQVTM, CDR2 ANQGSEA. With 3 bases clipped from V and 4 bases from J, the junction kept 0 bases outside the gene matches. The CDR3 runs 12 residues. The chain's CDR3 is CSVEGQKNIQYF. The CDR3 DNA reads TGCAGCGTTGAGGGACAGAAAAACATTCAGTACTTC.

The V and J genes are TRBV19 and TRBJ1-1; 8 nucleotides line up with TRBD1. J gave up 1 base and V 0 bases, and 13 bases lay outside the gene matches. The germline V gene has CDR1 LNHDA and CDR2 SQIVND (reference sequence). The CDR3 sequence is 19 residues long. In DNA form, the CDR3 reads TGTGCCAGTAGTATAGATCGTGCAGGGGGCGGTAGGAGGAACACTGAAGCTTTCTTT. Protein sequence: CASSIDRAGGGRRNTEAFF.

This clone was counted between two and nine times. This chain's CDR3 is CASSDDRLSGNTIYF. CDR3 coding DNA: TGTGCCAGCTCAGACGACCGTCTCTCTGGAAACACCATATATTTT. This sequence joins TRBV18 and TRBJ1-3; D not resolved. Between the trimmed V and J ends, which lost 5 bases and 0 bases, there was a span of 11 bases. The CDR3 is 15 amino acids. Germline V CDR1 and CDR2: KGHSH, LQKENI.

The chain carries TRBV19 and TRBJ2-3; 8 bases map to TRBD2. Germline assignment: CDR1 LNHDA and CDR2 SQIVND (reference sequence). After removal of 5 bases from V and 4 bases from J, the junction contained 5 bases not matched to a gene. CDR3 length equals 14 residues. The CDR3 DNA is TGTGCCAGTAGTCCGGGAGGGGGGGCAGATACGCAGTATTTT. Translating gives CASSPGGGADTQYF.

The chain has TRBV10-3 and TRBJ1-5; 8 bases agree with TRBD1. CDR1 ENHRY and CDR2 SYGVKD come from the germline V gene. After removal of 2 bases from V and 11 bases from J, the junction contained 8 bases not matched to a gene. This CDR3 has 14 amino acids. Here the CDR3 DNA reads TGTGCCATCAGTGAGACAGGGGGGATTGAAGCCCAGCATTTT. Encoded protein: CAISETGGIEAQHF.

The chain links TRBV7-6 to TRBJ2-2; 14 bases are a match to TRBD2. Losses at the gene ends were 5 bases for V and 1 base for J; bases not matched to a gene: 3. Germline CDR1 SGHVS, CDR2 FNYEAQ. This CDR3 is 17 amino acids long. The CDR3 sequence: CASSLGLAGGNTGELFF. CDR3 DNA: TGTGCCAGCAGCCTAGGACTAGCGGGGGGGAACACCGGGGAGCTGTTTTTT.

The chain employs TRBV19 and TRBJ2-5; D remains unclear. V lost 3 bases to trimming and J lost 2 bases, with 13 bases between them. The CDR3 contains 15 residues. Germline V gene sequence: CDR1 LNHDA, CDR2 SQIVND (reference sequence). The CDR3: CASSISPRRQETQYF. The DNA of the CDR3 is TGTGCCAGTAGTATTAGTCCCCGAAGGCAAGAGACCCAGTACTTC. The whole variable domain, remainder taken from reference TRBV19 and TRBJ2-5, is DGGITQSPKYLFRKEGQNVTLSCEQNLNHDAMYWYRQDPGQGLRLIYYSQIVNDFQKGDIAEGYSVSREKKESFPLTVTSAQKNPTAFYLCASSISPRRQETQYFGPGTRLLVL.

The rearrangement uses TRBV7-9 and TRBJ2-7; no reliable D call. Germline V gene data show CDR1 as SEHNR and CDR2 as FQNEAQ (reference sequence). Between the trimmed V and J ends, which lost 3 bases and 4 bases, there was a span of 4 bases. CDR3 length: 11 amino acids. The CDR3 reads CASSFSYEQYF. CDR3 sequence (DNA): TGTGCCAGCAGCTTTTCTTACGAGCAGTACTTC.

V usage is TRBV6-5 and J usage is TRBJ2-3; 7 bases are shared with TRBD1. Germline V gene sequence: CDR1 MNHEY, CDR2 SVGAGI. The trim removed 2 bases at V and 5 bases at J, leaving 4 bases unmatched. This CDR3 comprises 14 residues. CDR3 sequence: CASSYSYRGDTQYF. DNA for the CDR3: TGTGCCAGCAGTTACAGCTACAGGGGAGATACGCAGTATTTT.

The rearrangement joins TRBV28 to TRBJ1-4; 7 positions match TRBD1. CDR1 is MDHEN, CDR2 SYDVKM, per germline. V was pared by 8 bases and J by 2 bases, with 5 bases of the junction left unmatched. The CDR3 contains 14 residues. The CDR3 region is CASATGVTNEKLFF. The CDR3 bases are TGTGCCAGCGCAACAGGGGTGACTAATGAAAAACTGTTTTTT. Combining the CDR3 with reference TRBV28 and TRBJ1-4 gives the whole variable domain DVKVTQSSRYLVKRTGEKVFLECVQDMDHENMFWYRQDPGLGLRLIYFSYDVKMKEKGDIPEGYSVSREKKERFSLILESASTNQTSMYLCASATGVTNEKLFFGSGTQLSVL.

The J gene is TRBJ1-2, the V gene TRBV5-4; D might be TRBD1 (6 bases). The germline gives CDR1 SGHNT, CDR2 YYREEE (reference sequence). This CDR3 region has 13 residues. V gave up 3 bases and J gave up 6 bases, with 12 bases separating them. This CDR3 is CASSSRQVHGYTF. The CDR3 DNA reads as TGTGCCAGCAGCTCTCGACAGGTACATGGCTACACCTTC.

The chain uses TRBV2 and TRBJ2-1; 12 positions match TRBD1. Germline trimming cut 1 base from V and 7 bases from J; bases unmatched to any gene: 2. CDR1 is SNHLY, CDR2 FYNNEI, per germline. The CDR3 length is 15 residues. Here the CDR3 reads CASSEEGQGANEQFF. In nucleotides, the CDR3 is TGTGCCAGCAGTGAAGAGGGACAGGGGGCAAATGAGCAGTTCTTC.

The genes are TRBV3-1 (or the pseudogene TRBV3-2) and TRBJ2-7; 10 bases fit TRBD2. With 4 bases clipped from V and 5 bases from J, the junction kept 8 bases outside the gene matches. This CDR3 is 15 amino acids long. Germline V gives CDR1 LGHDT, CDR2 YNNKEL (reference sequence). The CDR3 sequence: CASSPGLAGANEQYV. CDR3 bases: TGTGCCAGCAGCCCCGGGCTAGCGGGAGCCAACGAGCAGTACGTC.

This rearrangement joins TRBV4-2 to TRBJ2-2; 9 bases agree with TRBD2. The V gene's germline CDR1 is LGHNA and CDR2 YNFKEQ. Trimming cost V 6 bases and J 8 bases; bases outside gene matches: 7. The CDR3 runs 14 residues. CDR3 nucleotides: TGTGCCAGCAGGTTAGCGGGGGCCACGGGGGAGCTGTTTTTT. Its translation: CASRLAGATGELFF.

The chain links TRBV2 to TRBJ2-6; a possible D gene is TRBD1 (6 bases). V dropped 4 bases and J dropped 2 bases, with 12 bases sitting between them. The CDR3 extends over 16 amino acids. CDR1 SNHLY and CDR2 FYNNEI come from the germline V gene. The CDR3 spells CASSAVQGTGANVLTF. The CDR3 DNA reads as TGTGCCAGCAGTGCGGTACAGGGAACTGGGGCCAACGTCCTGACTTTC.

V usage is TRBV7-9 and J usage is TRBJ2-7; D ambiguous. V lost 1 base and J lost 4, with 5 bases in between. This CDR3 comprises 12 residues. The germline V gene has CDR1 SEHNR and CDR2 FQNEAQ (reference sequence). The CDR3 sequence is CASSLVGYEQYF. As DNA, the CDR3 is TGTGCCAGCAGCTTAGTAGGGTACGAGCAGTACTTC.

This chain joins TRBV7-9 and TRBJ2-3, with D tentatively TRBD1 (5 bases). CDR1 and CDR2 (germline): SEHNR, FQNEAQ (reference sequence). The CDR3 spans 15 residues. V lost 7 bases to trimming and J lost 0 bases, with 14 bases between them. The CDR3 sequence is CASIQTDTSTDTQYF. The CDR3, as DNA: TGTGCCAGCATCCAGACAGACACTAGCACAGATACGCAGTATTTT.

V gene TRBV18 combines with J gene TRBJ2-1; 8 bases agree with TRBD1. Germline V gives CDR1 KGHSH, CDR2 LQKENI. V dropped 1 base and J dropped 2; count of bases not matched to a gene: 7. This CDR3 has 17 amino acids. The CDR3 reads CASSPLLAGGAYNEQFF. As DNA, the CDR3 is TGTGCCAGCTCACCACTCCTCGCAGGGGGCGCCTACAATGAGCAGTTCTTC.

The rearrangement links TRBV19 to TRBJ2-2; no reliable D call. CDR1 LNHDA and CDR2 SQIVND come from the germline V gene (reference sequence). With 10 bases removed from V and 1 base from J, the gap between germline ends came to 13 bases. CDR3 length: 14 residues. The CDR3 region has the DNA TGTGCCACGCAAACTCGCCTGAACACCGGGGAGCTGTTTTTT. Translating it yields CATQTRLNTGELFF.

The chain employs TRBV6-5 and TRBJ2-7, with TRBD2 identical over 13 bases. V shed 8 bases and J 4 bases; nucleotides not matched to a gene: 8. The V gene's germline CDR1 is MNHEY and CDR2 SVGAGI. The CDR3 is 15 amino acids. The CDR3 bases are TGTGCCAGCGGGGAACGACTAGCGGGAGGTTACGAGCAGTACTTC. Translating it yields CASGERLAGGYEQYF.

This rearrangement joins TRBV18 to TRBJ1-4; D not certain. V gave up 3 bases and J gave up 4 bases, with 12 bases separating them. The length of the CDR3 is 15 residues. In germline, CDR1 is KGHSH, CDR2 LQKENI. CDR3 in amino acids: CASSPQKGGNEKLFF. Written as DNA, the CDR3 is TGTGCCAGCTCACCCCAGAAAGGAGGTAATGAAAAACTGTTTTTT.

The sample holds a few counts of this clone. This chain joins TRBV5-1 and TRBJ2-5, with D possibly being TRBD1 or TRBD2 (5 bases each). Germline CDR1 and CDR2: SGHRS and YFSETQ. V lost 7 bases and J 1 base, leaving 14 bases between the germline ends. The CDR3 runs 14 residues. This CDR3 is CASGGFGIQETQYF. CDR3 sequence (DNA): TGCGCCAGCGGGGGTTTCGGCATCCAAGAGACCCAGTACTTC. The full variable domain, its missing parts supplied by reference TRBV5-1 and TRBJ2-5, is KAGVTQTPRYLIKTRGQQVTLSCSPISGHRSVSWYQQTPGQGLQFLFEYFSETQRNKGNFPGRFSGRQFSNSRSEMNVSTLELGDSALYLCASGGFGIQETQYFGPGTRLLVL.

This clone came up once. This chain uses TRBV19 with TRBJ2-2; 10 bases match TRBD2. The CDR3 spans 18 residues. V gave up 5 bases and J gave up 4 bases; unmatched junction bases: 13. Looked up from germline, CDR1 is LNHDA and CDR2 is SQIVND (reference sequence). Written as DNA, the CDR3 is TGTGCCAGTAGTCCCGCCCCCCTAGCGGGAGCTGTCACCGGGGAGCTGTTTTTT. This encodes CASSPAPLAGAVTGELFF.

The rearrangement joins TRBV6-5 to TRBJ1-5; the D is unclear. Germline values: CDR1 MNHEY, CDR2 SVGAGI. V lost 2 bases and J lost 2, with 4 bases in between. The CDR3 sequence is 13 residues long. The CDR3 DNA reads as TGTGCCAGCAGTTACGCAGGCAATCAGCCCCAGCATTTT. The encoded protein is CASSYAGNQPQHF.

The chain joins TRBV30 to TRBJ1-5; D is undetermined. V was cut by 1 base and J by 5 bases, with 9 bases left in between. Per germline, CDR1 GTSNPN and CDR2 SVGIG (reference sequence). This CDR3 contains 13 residues. The CDR3 is CAWSDLAHQPQHF. Here the CDR3 DNA reads TGTGCCTGGAGTGATCTGGCTCATCAGCCCCAGCATTTT.